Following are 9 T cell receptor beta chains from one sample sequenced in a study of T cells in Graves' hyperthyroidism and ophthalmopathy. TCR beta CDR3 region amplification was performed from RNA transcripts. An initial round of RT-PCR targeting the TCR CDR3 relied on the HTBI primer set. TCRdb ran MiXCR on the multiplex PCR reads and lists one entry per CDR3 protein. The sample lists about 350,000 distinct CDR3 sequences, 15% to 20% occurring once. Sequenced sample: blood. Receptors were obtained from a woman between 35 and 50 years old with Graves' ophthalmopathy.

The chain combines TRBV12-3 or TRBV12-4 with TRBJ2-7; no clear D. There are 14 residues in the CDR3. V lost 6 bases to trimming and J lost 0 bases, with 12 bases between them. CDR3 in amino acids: CASSWTDTSYEQYF. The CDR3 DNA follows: TGTGCCAGCAGCTGGACGGATACCTCCTACGAGCAGTACTTC.

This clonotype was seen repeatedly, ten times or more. CDR3 region: CASSEGSTGELFF. The CDR3 region has the DNA TGTGCCAGCAGTGAAGGGAGCACCGGGGAGCTGTTTTTT. V usage is TRBV2 and J usage is TRBJ2-2; D gene ambiguous. This CDR3 is 13 amino acids long. Trimming shortened V by 1 base and J by 4 bases, and 4 bases separated the two germline ends. The germline V gene has CDR1 SNHLY and CDR2 FYNNEI.

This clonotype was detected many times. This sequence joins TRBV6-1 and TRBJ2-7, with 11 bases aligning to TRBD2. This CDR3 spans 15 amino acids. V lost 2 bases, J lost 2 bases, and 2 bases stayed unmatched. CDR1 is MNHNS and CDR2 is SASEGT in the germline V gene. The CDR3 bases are TGTGCCAGCAGTGAAACTAGCGGGAGACCCTACGAGCAGTACTTC. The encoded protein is CASSETSGRPYEQYF.

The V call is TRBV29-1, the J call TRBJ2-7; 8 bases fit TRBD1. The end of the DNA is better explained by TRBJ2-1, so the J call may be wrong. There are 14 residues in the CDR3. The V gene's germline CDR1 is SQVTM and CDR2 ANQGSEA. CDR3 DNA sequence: TGCAGCGTTGAAGATGTAGGGACAGGTGACGAGCAGTTCTTC. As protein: CSVEDVGTGDEQFF.

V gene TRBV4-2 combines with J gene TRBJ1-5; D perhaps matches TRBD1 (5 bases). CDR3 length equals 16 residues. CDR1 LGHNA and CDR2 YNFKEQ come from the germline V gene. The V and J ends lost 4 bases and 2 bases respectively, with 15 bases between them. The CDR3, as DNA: TGTGCCAGCAGCCCGACAGATCTGATGGGCAATCAGCCCCAGCATTTT. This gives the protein CASSPTDLMGNQPQHF.

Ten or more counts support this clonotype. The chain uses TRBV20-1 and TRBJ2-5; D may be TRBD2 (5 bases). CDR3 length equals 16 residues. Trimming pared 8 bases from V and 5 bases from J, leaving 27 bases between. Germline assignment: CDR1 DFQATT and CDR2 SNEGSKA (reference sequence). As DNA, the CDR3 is TGCAGTCTAAACCGTCGAGAGGGCCCCTCTTTTGAGACCCAGTACTTC. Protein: CSLNRREGPSFETQYF.

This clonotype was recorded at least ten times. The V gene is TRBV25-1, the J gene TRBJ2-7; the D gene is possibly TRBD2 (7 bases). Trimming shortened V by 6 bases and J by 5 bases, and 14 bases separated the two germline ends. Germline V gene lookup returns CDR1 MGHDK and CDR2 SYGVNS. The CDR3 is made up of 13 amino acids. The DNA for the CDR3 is TGTGCCAGCAGGGGGACGGGGGGCCACGAGCAGTACTTC. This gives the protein CASRGTGGHEQYF.

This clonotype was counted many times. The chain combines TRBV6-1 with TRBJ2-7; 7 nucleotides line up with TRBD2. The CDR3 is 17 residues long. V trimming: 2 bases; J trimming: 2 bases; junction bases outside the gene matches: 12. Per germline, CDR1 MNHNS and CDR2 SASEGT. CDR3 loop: CASSEREGYYGAYEQYF. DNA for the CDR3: TGTGCCAGCAGTGAAAGGGAGGGATACTATGGTGCCTACGAGCAGTACTTC.

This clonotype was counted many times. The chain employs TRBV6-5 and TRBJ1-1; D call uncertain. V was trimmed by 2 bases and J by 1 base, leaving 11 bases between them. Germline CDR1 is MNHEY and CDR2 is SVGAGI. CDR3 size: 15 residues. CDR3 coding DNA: TGTGCCAGCAGTTACGACGTGGGCTGGAACACTGAAGCTTTCTTT. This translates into CASSYDVGWNTEAFF.